The T cell receptor (beta chain) under discussion was sequenced for a study of CD8+ T cells in alopecia areata. Study-wide background: The tofacitinib course ran for 6 to 18 months and was followed by 6 months off drug. Study-level findings and limits: TCR sharing was clearer in mice than between patients, perhaps partly owing to patient HLA diversity. More clonal than normal scalp was lesional scalp, particularly alopecia totalis/universalis.

In the case of this clone: No antigen is known for it.

The CDR3 is 16 residues long. The germline V and J ends were trimmed by 0 bases and 0 bases, with 11 bases remaining between them. Germline CDR1 and CDR2: MGHRA and YSYEKL. The sequencing template was cDNA reverse transcribed from extracted RNA. This table comes from immunoSEQ multiplex PCR, and its TCRdb copy is limited to in-frame clones, with some not included. The sample carries roughly 100,000 clones, 44% recorded once. Treatment specified: oral pan-JAK inhibitor, 5-10 mg twice daily. This TCR derives from a human donor with alopecia areata. The source was CD8+ T cells sorted from blood, collected at week 24, from a patient treated with tofacitinib. J is TRBJ1-1 and V is TRBV4-1; TRBD1 might be the D (5 bases). DNA of the CDR3: TGCGCCAGCAGCCAAGATCAGGGATATATGAACACTGAAGCTTTCTTT. This translates into CASSQDQGYMNTEAFF.